The clone carrying this T cell receptor (beta chain) was observed at least ten times. TCRdb used MiXCR to reprocess the 5' RACE reads, holding one entry per CDR3 protein. The sample lists some 37,000 distinct CDR3 sequences, around 5.2% occurring once. This entry is derived from a study of spatial heterogeneity in lung cancer. The CDR3 is made up of 13 amino acids. Germline V gene sequence: CDR1 SGDLS, CDR2 YYNGEE. The germline V and J ends were trimmed by 5 bases and 5 bases, with 11 bases remaining between them. The sample's time point: sample taken at primary tumor resection. Researchers sequenced whole RNA taken from tumor, nontumor lung or frozen PBMC without sorting. A total of some 70 untreated early-stage non-small cell lung cancer patients served as donors.

The chain is built from TRBV9 and TRBJ1-3; TRBD1 might be the D (6 bases). Sequencing used PBMCs, obtained at surgery. This sequence originates from a female donor with early-stage non-small cell lung cancer. CDR3: CASRAQGRNTIYF. CDR3 coding DNA: TGTGCCAGCAGGGCGCAGGGGAGAAACACCATATATTTT.